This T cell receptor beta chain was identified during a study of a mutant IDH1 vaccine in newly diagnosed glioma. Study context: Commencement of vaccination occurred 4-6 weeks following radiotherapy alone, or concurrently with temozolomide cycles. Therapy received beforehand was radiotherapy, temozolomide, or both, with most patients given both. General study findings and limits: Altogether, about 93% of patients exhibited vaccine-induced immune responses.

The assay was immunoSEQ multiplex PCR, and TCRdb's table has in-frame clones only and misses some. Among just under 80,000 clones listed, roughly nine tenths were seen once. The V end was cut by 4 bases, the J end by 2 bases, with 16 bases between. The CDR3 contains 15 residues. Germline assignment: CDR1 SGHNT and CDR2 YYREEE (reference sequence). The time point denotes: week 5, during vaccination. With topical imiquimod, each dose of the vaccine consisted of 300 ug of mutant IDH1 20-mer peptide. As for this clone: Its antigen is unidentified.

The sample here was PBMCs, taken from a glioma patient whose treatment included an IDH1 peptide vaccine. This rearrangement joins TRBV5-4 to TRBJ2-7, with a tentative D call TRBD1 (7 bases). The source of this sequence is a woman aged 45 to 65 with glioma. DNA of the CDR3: TGTGCCAGCAGCCGCGGAGGGGGCAAGGCCTACGAGCAGTACTTC. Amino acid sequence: CASSRGGGKAYEQYF.